The next 28 T cell receptor beta chains were all read from a single sample in a study of shared clonotypes between healthy human individuals. Libraries were prepared by immunoSEQ multiplex PCR; TCRdb keeps only in-frame clonotypes and omits some of them. The data contain around 500,000 clones, over 60% of them singletons. The sequencing input was PBMCs. The receptor set was obtained from a woman aged 35 to 49 in good health. Some clones in this sample may be carry-over from other donors' samples.

This chain joins TRBV7-6 and TRBJ2-1, with unresolved D. Between the trimmed V and J ends, which lost 3 bases and 0 bases, there was a span of 15 bases. Germline CDR1 reads SGHVS; CDR2 reads FNYEAQ. The CDR3 length is 17 residues. CDR3 residues: CASSFMPLTSSYNEQFF. Written as DNA, the CDR3 is TGTGCCAGCAGCTTTATGCCACTAACGAGCTCCTACAATGAGCAGTTCTTC. Combining the CDR3 with reference TRBV7-6 and TRBJ2-1 gives the whole variable domain GAGVSQSPRYKVTKRGQDVALRCDPISGHVSLYWYRQALGQGPEFLTYFNYEAQQDKSGLPNDRFSAERPEGSISTLTIQRTEQRDSAMYRCASSFMPLTSSYNEQFFGPGTRLTVL.

The chain carries TRBV10-3 and TRBJ2-7; tentatively, D is TRBD1 or TRBD2 (5 bases each). The V end lost 7 bases, the J end lost 7 bases, and 20 bases lay between the germline ends. The germline CDR1 and CDR2 sequences are ENHRY and SYGVKD. This CDR3 has 14 residues. The CDR3 DNA reads as TGTGCCATCAAAGGGGAGCTAGACCTCGGAGAGCAGTACTTC. It specifies CAIKGELDLGEQYF.

About this clone: Germline and junction disagree at one end, which may indicate a read error. This chain links TRBV7-7 with TRBJ2-1, with 12 bases fitting TRBD2. Germline assignment: CDR1 SSHAT and CDR2 FNYEAQ (reference sequence). The CDR3 runs to 15 residues. The CDR3 DNA is TGTGCTAGCAGCTTGGCGACTAGCGGGAGTAATGAGCAGTTCTTC. This gives the protein CASSLATSGSNEQFF.

The V call is TRBV6-5, the J call TRBJ2-5; TRBD1 matches 8 bases. The CDR3 is made up of 14 amino acids. The V gene's germline CDR1 is MNHEY and CDR2 SVGAGI. With V trimmed by 0 bases and J by 5 bases, 2 bases remained unmatched. CDR3 sequence (DNA): TGTGCCAGCAGTTACTCCAGGGGGCTTGAGACCCAGTACTTC. It encodes CASSYSRGLETQYF.

The chain uses TRBV4-2 and TRBJ2-5, with D unclear. Germline CDR1 reads LGHNA; CDR2 reads YNFKEQ. CDR3 length: 13 residues. The germline V and J ends were trimmed by 0 bases and 5 bases, with 7 bases remaining between them. DNA for the CDR3: TGTGCCAGCAGCCAAGAAATAAGGGAGACCCAGTACTTC. Translating gives CASSQEIRETQYF.

This clone was detected only a few times. The chain is built from TRBV27 and TRBJ2-1; TRBD2 matches at 13 bases. In germline, CDR1 is MNHEY, CDR2 SMNVEV (reference sequence). The CDR3 runs to 16 residues. The J segment lost 6 bases and the V segment lost 5 bases, leaving 7 bases of the junction unmatched. CDR3 loop: CASSPLAGGLSNEQFF. Written as DNA, the CDR3 is TGTGCCAGCAGTCCACTAGCGGGAGGGCTGAGCAATGAGCAGTTCTTC.

This clone was counted many times. In the same sample, other DNA sequences code for this CDR3. J is TRBJ1-2 and V is TRBV11-2; TRBD1 matches 7 bases. The CDR3 has 13 residues. V shed 5 bases and J 2 bases; nucleotides not matched to a gene: 2. Germline V gene lookup returns CDR1 SGHAT and CDR2 FQNNGV. CDR3 DNA: TGTGCCAGCAGCCCGACAGGGAACTATGGCTACACCTTC. Its translation: CASSPTGNYGYTF.

The chain carries TRBV6-5 and TRBJ2-1; maybe TRBD2 (5 bases). The germline V gene has CDR1 MNHEY and CDR2 SVGAGI. The V end was cut by 10 bases, the J end by 8 bases, with 12 bases between. This CDR3 comprises 11 residues. CDR3: CATKRVDEQFF. CDR3 coding DNA: TGTGCCACCAAGAGGGTGGATGAGCAGTTCTTC.

The rearrangement joins TRBV5-3 to TRBJ1-5, with TRBD1 matching over 8 bases. TRBV5-3 is identified as an open reading frame with a role that is uncertain. The J segment lost 3 bases and the V segment lost 0 bases, leaving 11 bases of the junction unmatched. There are 18 residues in the CDR3. CDR3 DNA: TGTGCCAGAAGCTTGGGAGTGGGACAGGACCAACCCAATCAGCCCCAGCATTTT. Its protein product is CARSLGVGQDQPNQPQHF.

This clone has a single count. CDR3 sequence (DNA): TGTGCCAGCAGTGACGAAGGAGACTATGGCTACACCTTC. Its translation is CASSDEGDYGYTF. V usage is TRBV25-1 and J usage is TRBJ1-2, with D unresolved. Germline V gives CDR1 MGHDK, CDR2 SYGVNS. The V gene lost 3 bases and the J gene lost 3 bases, with 8 bases spanning the gap. This CDR3 has 13 amino acids.

V is TRBV7-9 and J is TRBJ2-3; D gene ambiguous. Deletions cut 1 base from V and 0 bases from J, with 8 bases between. CDR1 and CDR2 (germline): SEHNR, FQNEAQ (reference sequence). CDR3 size: 15 residues. The CDR3 here is CASSLDLFSTDTQYF. For the CDR3, the DNA is TGTGCCAGCAGCTTAGATCTATTTAGCACAGATACGCAGTATTTT. The full variable domain, completed using reference TRBV7-9 and TRBJ2-3, is DTGVSQNPRHKITKRGQNVTFRCDPISEHNRLYWYRQTLGQGPEFLTYFQNEAQLEKSRLLSDRFSAERPKGSFSTLEIQRTEQGDSAMYLCASSLDLFSTDTQYFGPGTRLTVL.

The count of this clone is one. The V call is TRBV28, the J call TRBJ2-2; 7 positions match TRBD1. The V and J ends lost 5 bases and 0 bases, in that order; junction bases with no gene match: 3. The CDR3 has 15 residues. CDR1 MDHEN and CDR2 SYDVKM come from the germline V gene. The CDR3 sequence: CASSPQGPNTGELFF. The DNA for the CDR3 is TGTGCCAGCAGTCCACAGGGGCCGAACACCGGGGAGCTGTTTTTT.

V gene TRBV7-8 combines with J gene TRBJ2-2; D unclear. Trimming shortened V by 5 bases and J by 1 base, and 8 bases separated the two germline ends. Germline V lookup: CDR1 SGHVS, CDR2 FQNEAQ. The CDR3 totals 14 residues. The CDR3 coding sequence is TGTGCCAGCAGCCCGGACCAGAACACCGGGGAGCTGTTTTTT. Its protein is CASSPDQNTGELFF.

The table lists this clone with a few counts. The chain recombines TRBV6-5 with TRBJ1-2; 7 bases line up with TRBD1. The V gene's germline CDR1 is MNHEY and CDR2 SVGAGI. This CDR3 region has 14 residues. V dropped 2 bases and J dropped 8; count of bases not matched to a gene: 8. CDR3 sequence: CASSYDRAPGGYTF. In DNA, the CDR3 is TGTGCCAGCAGTTACGACAGGGCACCGGGGGGCTACACCTTC.

This rearrangement joins TRBV5-1 to TRBJ2-7; 14 bases are shared with TRBD2. With 4 bases clipped from V and 5 bases from J, the junction kept 8 bases outside the gene matches. Germline values: CDR1 SGHRS, CDR2 YFSETQ. The CDR3 has 16 residues. CDR3 residues: CASSPRLAGGSHEQYF. The CDR3 nucleotides read TGCGCCAGCAGCCCGAGACTAGCGGGAGGGTCCCACGAGCAGTACTTC.

The genes are TRBV28 and TRBJ2-2; either TRBD1 or TRBD2 may fit D (6 bases each). CDR3 size: 15 residues. Between the trimmed V and J ends, which lost 5 bases and 5 bases, there was a span of 15 bases. From germline, CDR1 is MDHEN and CDR2 SYDVKM. CDR3 amino acids: CASSTPRGRTGELFF. For the CDR3, the DNA is TGTGCCAGCAGTACCCCCCGGGGGCGGACCGGGGAGCTGTTTTTT.

This clone was picked up a small number of times. J is TRBJ2-7 and V is TRBV13; D is ambiguous. Looked up from germline, CDR1 is PRHDT and CDR2 is FYEKMQ (reference sequence). The CDR3 covers 16 residues. Between the trimmed V and J ends, which lost 1 base and 5 bases, there was a span of 18 bases. CDR3 protein: CASSLVGAWKRNEQYF. The CDR3, as DNA: TGTGCCAGCAGCTTAGTTGGTGCGTGGAAAAGAAACGAGCAGTACTTC. The whole variable domain, filled in from reference TRBV13 and TRBJ2-7, reads AAGVIQSPRHLIKEKRETATLKCYPIPRHDTVYWYQQGPGQDPQFLISFYEKMQSDKGSIPDRFSAQQFSDYHSELNMSSLELGDSALYFCASSLVGAWKRNEQYFGPGTRLTVT.

This clone occurred once. CDR3 sequence (DNA): TGTGCCAGCAGCTTGCGGGGGGACAGGGATGGAAACACCATATATTTT. It specifies CASSLRGDRDGNTIYF. The genes are TRBV5-6 and TRBJ1-3, with 9 bases lining up with TRBD1. This CDR3 is 16 amino acids long. Germline CDR1 is SGHDT and CDR2 is YYEEEE. V gave up 1 base and J gave up 3 bases; unmatched junction bases: 5.

In this sample, this clone turned up once. V usage is TRBV29-1 and J usage is TRBJ2-1; 8 nucleotides align to TRBD1. J gave up 7 bases and V 7 bases, and 9 bases lay outside the gene matches. Germline V gene sequence: CDR1 SQVTM, CDR2 ANQGSEA. The CDR3 consists of 13 residues. The DNA for the CDR3 is TGCAGCGCCGACAGGGGTTTTCGGAATGAGCAGTTCTTC. Translation gives CSADRGFRNEQFF.

J is TRBJ1-2 and V is TRBV29-1, with a possible D match to TRBD1 (6 bases). The CDR3 is 14 residues long. The germline CDR1 and CDR2 sequences are SQVTM and ANQGSEA. V dropped 2 bases and J dropped 5 bases, with 15 bases sitting between them. CDR3 nucleotides: TGCAGCGTTGAATCTGGGACAACAGGTTATGGCTACACCTTC. Residues: CSVESGTTGYGYTF.

The rearrangement joins TRBV29-1 to TRBJ2-1; TRBD1 aligns across 8 bases. V gave up 7 bases and J gave up 7 bases; unmatched junction bases: 9. The CDR3 runs 13 residues. Germline V CDR1 and CDR2: SQVTM, ANQGSEA. Here the CDR3 reads CSARQGTGNEQFF. The CDR3 DNA sequence: TGCAGCGCCCGACAGGGGACGGGGAATGAGCAGTTCTTC.

The rearrangement links TRBV5-8 to TRBJ2-7, with TRBD2 matching over 11 bases. Germline CDR1 reads SGHTS; CDR2 reads YDEGEE. The CDR3 has 17 residues. V shed 3 bases and J 4 bases; nucleotides not matched to a gene: 12. CDR3 amino acids: CASSYRLGTSGEYEQYF. CDR3 nucleotides: TGTGCCAGCAGCTACCGGTTAGGGACTAGCGGTGAATACGAGCAGTACTTC.

The sample holds one count of this clone. This chain joins TRBV20-1 and TRBJ2-3; D unresolved. The ends were cut back, 3 bases at V and 6 bases at J, with 4 bases in the middle. CDR3 length equals 10 residues. Germline V lookup: CDR1 DFQATT, CDR2 SNEGSKA (reference sequence). CDR3 in amino acids: CSARIDTQYF. CDR3 DNA sequence: TGCAGTGCTAGGATTGATACGCAGTATTTT.

This clone was seen a handful of times. The gene calls are TRBV7-3 and TRBJ1-1; D gene unclear. Germline V gene data show CDR1 as SGHTA and CDR2 as FQGTGA. The CDR3 covers 15 residues. Trimming stripped 1 base from V and 5 bases from J, with 14 bases between. CDR3: CASSLSPTPGTEAFF. The CDR3 DNA reads TGTGCCAGCAGCTTAAGCCCAACCCCCGGAACTGAAGCTTTCTTT.

The V and J genes are TRBV30 and TRBJ2-5; 9 nucleotides align to TRBD1. J lost 5 bases, V lost 0 bases, and 10 bases had no gene match. The CDR3 loop spans 16 amino acids. Germline V CDR1 and CDR2: GTSNPN, SVGIG (reference sequence). The CDR3 sequence: CAWSVLPQGARETQYF. Written as DNA, the CDR3 is TGTGCCTGGAGTGTACTCCCACAGGGGGCGCGGGAGACCCAGTACTTC.

This clone was observed many times. The chain has TRBV2 and TRBJ2-1, with TRBD2 identical over 9 bases. From germline, CDR1 is SNHLY and CDR2 FYNNEI. The junction had 4 bases not matched to a gene; V was cut back by 7 bases and J by 12 bases. The CDR3 extends over 11 amino acids. CDR3: CASMGGRAQFF. In DNA, the CDR3 is TGTGCCAGCATGGGCGGGAGGGCGCAGTTCTTC.

This chain links TRBV4-2 with TRBJ1-5, with TRBD1 as a possible D gene (6 bases). CDR3 length: 14 amino acids. Trimming stripped 2 bases from V and 5 bases from J, with 10 bases between. Germline CDR1 and CDR2: LGHNA and YNFKEQ. The chain's CDR3 is CASSQQGSDQPQHF. CDR3 nucleotide sequence: TGTGCCAGCAGCCAACAGGGGTCTGATCAGCCCCAGCATTTT.

The chain recombines TRBV29-1 with TRBJ2-7; D possibly corresponds to TRBD2 (6 bases). Germline values: CDR1 SQVTM, CDR2 ANQGSEA. V was cut by 5 bases and J by 2 bases, with 13 bases left in between. This CDR3 is 13 amino acids long. In nucleotides, the CDR3 is TGCAGCGTTCATCCCGGGGGAGCCTACGAGCAGTACTTC. Amino acids: CSVHPGGAYEQYF.